This T cell receptor (beta chain) came from a study of patients and donors after allogeneic stem cell transplantation. The CDR3 loop spans 13 amino acids. V was trimmed by 1 base and J by 5 bases, leaving 11 bases between them. Germline CDR1 reads GTSNPN; CDR2 reads SVGIG (reference sequence). A single record per CDR3 protein comes from TCRdb applying MiXCR to the RT-PCR reads. Here the sample spans thousands of distinct CDR3 sequences, roughly a fifth being singletons. This receptor was obtained from a human donor who was either an allogeneic HSCT recipient or a stem cell or donor lymphocyte infusion donor (not recorded which). It is not recorded whose cells these are; they may come from a transplant donor. The rearrangement links TRBV30 to TRBJ1-2, with unresolved D. Sequenced sample: blood, either unsorted or a sorted T cell fraction (not recorded which). The CDR3 protein is CAWSARTEYGYTF. The CDR3 DNA follows: TGTGCCTGGAGTGCTCGGACTGAGTATGGCTACACCTTC. The entire variable domain, with the rest obtained from reference TRBV30 and TRBJ1-2, is as follows: SQTIHQWPATLVQPVGSPLSLECTVEGTSNPNLYWYRQAAGRGLQLLFYSVGIGQISSEVPQNLSASRPQDRQFILSSKKLLLSDSGFYLCAWSARTEYGYTFGSGTRLTVV.